The next 15 T cell receptor beta chains were all read from a single sample in a study of blood T cell repertoires in COVID-19. Assay: immunoSEQ multiplex PCR; the TCRdb copy retains only in-frame clones and omits some. Here the sample spans under 450,000 clones, about 88% being singletons. Sample: peripheral blood. These receptors were obtained from a woman aged 40 to 50 with COVID-19, enrolled during active disease.

The chain is built from TRBV18 and TRBJ1-6, with D tentatively TRBD1 (6 bases). Germline-derived CDR1 and CDR2 are KGHSH and LQKENI. This CDR3 is 15 amino acids long. Trimming took 3 bases from V and 5 from J, leaving 11 bases between them. CDR3 DNA: TGTGCCAGCTCACCCAGGGGTAGAGATAATTCACCCCTCCACTTT. This translates into CASSPRGRDNSPLHF.

V gene TRBV27 combines with J gene TRBJ2-3; D might be TRBD1 (6 bases). With 6 bases removed from V and 5 bases from J, the gap between germline ends came to 15 bases. Germline V CDR1 and CDR2: MNHEY, SMNVEV (reference sequence). CDR3 size: 14 residues. The CDR3 is CASRIQGKGDTQYF. The CDR3 coding sequence is TGTGCCAGCAGGATACAGGGTAAAGGAGATACGCAGTATTTT.

The chain recombines TRBV5-1 with TRBJ1-6; a weak D match, TRBD1 (5 bases). The V end was cut by 3 bases, the J end by 9 bases, with 16 bases between. The CDR3 runs to 15 residues. CDR1 is SGHRS, CDR2 YFSETQ, per germline. CDR3 sequence: CASSSSGTPGSPLHF. The CDR3 DNA reads TGCGCCAGCAGCTCGTCCGGGACTCCGGGTTCACCCCTCCACTTT.

The chain combines TRBV30 with TRBJ1-1; 8 bases fit TRBD1. CDR3 size: 13 residues. Trimming took 5 bases from V and 6 from J; bases not matched to a gene: 8. The germline V gene has CDR1 GTSNPN and CDR2 SVGIG (reference sequence). Written as DNA, the CDR3 is TGTGCCTGGGACAACAAACAGGGGGCTGAAGCTTTCTTT. It translates to CAWDNKQGAEAFF. Looking up the rest from reference TRBV30 and TRBJ1-1 gives the full variable domain: SQTIHQWPATLVQPVGSPLSLECTVEGTSNPNLYWYRQAAGRGLQLLFYSVGIGQISSEVPQNLSASRPQDRQFILSSKKLLLSDSGFYLCAWDNKQGAEAFFGQGTRLTVV.

On this clone: A read error may produce the germline difference seen at one junction end. The chain recombines TRBV28 with TRBJ1-3; D might be TRBD1 (6 bases). The length of the CDR3 is 14 residues. Germline-derived CDR1 and CDR2 are MDHEN and SYDVKM. This CDR3 reads CAGRGAYSGNTIYF. The CDR3 nucleotides are TGTGCCGGCAGGGGAGCATACTCTGGAAACACCATATATTTT.

The V call is TRBV28, the J call TRBJ1-2; a possible D gene is TRBD1 (6 bases). Germline V gives CDR1 MDHEN, CDR2 SYDVKM. V was shortened by 6 bases and J by 7 bases, with 21 bases between the two germline ends. The CDR3 loop spans 15 amino acids. The CDR3 reads CASRYREQGYSGYTF. The CDR3 bases are TGTGCCAGCAGATACCGTGAACAGGGTTACTCTGGCTACACCTTC.

The chain links TRBV10-3 to TRBJ2-1; D is perhaps TRBD1 (6 bases). The CDR3 has 17 amino acids. Per the germline V gene, CDR1 is ENHRY and CDR2 is SYGVKD. V lost 7 bases and J 4 bases, leaving 23 bases between the germline ends. Here the CDR3 DNA reads TGTGCCATCACTAACGACAGGAGCGGTTATCCTTACAATGAGCAGTTCTTC. This translates into CAITNDRSGYPYNEQFF.

V is TRBV2 and J is TRBJ2-5; 9 bases line up with TRBD1. This CDR3 is built from 16 residues. V lost 5 bases, J lost 4 bases, and 11 bases stayed unmatched. Germline CDR1 and CDR2: SNHLY and FYNNEI. This CDR3 is CASSYTGTGIRETQYF. As DNA, the CDR3 is TGTGCCAGCAGTTACACCGGGACAGGGATTAGAGAGACCCAGTACTTC.

The chain combines TRBV9 with TRBJ2-7; possible D gene TRBD1, 6 bases. V was cut by 3 bases and J by 6 bases, with 13 bases left in between. The CDR3 runs to 13 residues. Germline loops: CDR1 SGDLS, CDR2 YYNGEE. CDR3 loop: CASSGQAVGEQYF. Here the CDR3 DNA reads TGTGCCAGCAGCGGACAGGCTGTCGGCGAGCAGTACTTC.

The chain has TRBV7-9 and TRBJ2-3; tentatively, D is TRBD2 (6 bases). The CDR3 runs to 16 residues. Germline V gene sequence: CDR1 SEHNR, CDR2 FQNEAQ (reference sequence). Between the trimmed V and J ends, which lost 5 bases and 2 bases, there was a span of 17 bases. In DNA, the CDR3 is TGTGCCAGCAGCCCTAGGGGCGGGATTTCCACAGATACGCAGTATTTT. Residues: CASSPRGGISTDTQYF.

This chain joins TRBV10-3 and TRBJ2-1; 11 bases map to TRBD2. The CDR3 has 15 amino acids. V lost 6 bases, J lost 4 bases, and 5 bases stayed unmatched. Per germline, CDR1 ENHRY and CDR2 SYGVKD. CDR3 sequence (DNA): TGTGCCATCAGAGATAGCGGGGGGGCATACAATGAGCAGTTCTTC. Its protein product is CAIRDSGGAYNEQFF.

The genes are TRBV20-1 and TRBJ2-1; D uncertain. The length of the CDR3 is 10 residues. Trimming cost V 4 bases and J 7 bases, with 5 bases left between them. Germline assignment: CDR1 DFQATT and CDR2 SNEGSKA (reference sequence). The CDR3 nucleotides read TGCAGTGCTATGAGAAATGAGCAGTTCTTC. This codes for CSAMRNEQFF.

The table lists this clone with a count of one. V and J are TRBV27 and TRBJ1-2, with TRBD1 as a possible D gene (6 bases). Germline values: CDR1 MNHEY, CDR2 SMNVEV (reference sequence). The CDR3 covers 18 residues. The ends were cut back, 0 bases at V and 0 bases at J, with 17 bases in the middle. The CDR3 protein is CASSLSVGTRGSNYGYTF. The DNA of the CDR3 is TGTGCCAGCAGTTTATCGGTGGGGACACGAGGGTCTAACTATGGCTACACCTTC.

The V gene is TRBV7-2, the J gene TRBJ2-1; 9 nucleotides match TRBD2. Unmatched junction bases numbered 14, after V lost 3 bases and J lost 8 bases. The CDR3 totals 17 residues. Germline CDR1 is SGHTA and CDR2 is FQGNSA. This chain's CDR3 is CASSFETGGRGLDEQFF. The CDR3 nucleotides are TGTGCCAGCAGCTTCGAGACTGGCGGGAGGGGGTTAGATGAGCAGTTCTTC.

A single count supports this clone. The genes are TRBV29-1 and TRBJ1-3, with D possibly TRBD1 on 6 matching bases. CDR3 length: 13 residues. V was shortened by 7 bases and J by 1 base, with 11 bases between the two germline ends. The germline V gene encodes CDR1 SQVTM and CDR2 ANQGSEA. The CDR3 nucleotides are TGCAGCGCTGGGGGACAATCTGGAAACACCATATATTTT. Translation: CSAGGQSGNTIYF.